These 8 T cell receptor beta chains share one sample of origin, sequenced in a study of Tregs in tolerant kidney transplant recipients. Method: immunoSEQ multiplex PCR; TCRdb's copy keeps in-frame clones and lacks some. In the table there are over 85,000 clones, 93% of which are singletons. Here the sequenced sample was CD4+ T cells from blood, taken before the transplant. The source is a human donor who received a combined kidney and bone marrow transplant.

This chain connects TRBV9 to TRBJ1-2, with a weak D call TRBD1 (6 bases). The germline V gene has CDR1 SGDLS and CDR2 YYNGEE. There are 19 residues in the CDR3. The V gene lost 0 bases and the J gene lost 3 bases, with 24 bases spanning the gap. The CDR3 coding sequence is TGTGCCAGCAGCGTAGACGGGTGGGTCGGTACAGGGCCAGACTATGGCTACACCTTC. Its protein is CASSVDGWVGTGPDYGYTF.

The chain has TRBV5-1 and TRBJ2-7, with a tentative D call TRBD1 (6 bases). CDR1 and CDR2 (germline): SGHRS, YFSETQ. The CDR3 is made up of 15 amino acids. Trimming stripped 3 bases from V and 5 bases from J, with 18 bases between. The CDR3 DNA sequence: TGCGCCAGCAGCTCGGTACAGGGCCACCTCCACGAGCAGTACTTC. Protein: CASSSVQGHLHEQYF.

The chain carries TRBV19 and TRBJ2-2; D is unclear. The germline V gene encodes CDR1 LNHDA and CDR2 SQIVND (reference sequence). With 6 bases removed from V and 4 bases from J, the gap between germline ends came to 15 bases. The CDR3 runs to 15 residues. The DNA for the CDR3 is TGTGCCAGTAGGCTGGCAACCCGAGGCACCGGGGAGCTGTTTTTT. Encoded protein: CASRLATRGTGELFF.

The chain couples TRBV10-3 to TRBJ2-2; a weak D match, TRBD2 (6 bases). The CDR3 contains 14 residues. CDR1 and CDR2 from the germline V gene are ENHRY and SYGVKD. V was cut by 10 bases and J by 0 bases, with 12 bases left in between. The CDR3 here is CATLEGPNTGELFF. The CDR3 DNA sequence: TGTGCCACCCTGGAGGGGCCGAACACCGGGGAGCTGTTTTTT.

V and J are TRBV6-5 and TRBJ2-3; maybe TRBD2 (5 bases). Trimming took off 3 bases at V and 4 bases at J, with 11 bases between the two ends. Germline V gene data show CDR1 as MNHEY and CDR2 as SVGAGI. The CDR3 is 14 residues long. In DNA, the CDR3 is TGTGCCAGCAGTTATGGCCCCGGGGCAGATACGCAGTATTTT. This codes for CASSYGPGADTQYF.

This chain links TRBV7-3 with TRBJ2-5, with TRBD2 as a possible D gene (5 bases). The CDR3 covers 13 residues. Germline-derived CDR1 and CDR2 are SGHTA and FQGTGA. V lost 4 bases and J 2 bases, leaving 8 bases between the germline ends. The CDR3 region is CASSSRTQETQYF. As DNA, the CDR3 is TGTGCCAGCAGCTCACGGACTCAAGAGACCCAGTACTTC.

The chain is built from TRBV5-8 and TRBJ1-5; D possibly corresponds to TRBD1 (6 bases). Germline CDR1 SGHTS, CDR2 YDEGEE. The CDR3 is made up of 13 amino acids. Trimming shortened V by 4 bases and J by 5 bases, and 10 bases separated the two germline ends. In nucleotides, the CDR3 is TGTGCCAGCAGCCCGGACAGTTATCAGCCCCAGCATTTT. It translates to CASSPDSYQPQHF.

The chain has TRBV6-6 and TRBJ1-6; possibly TRBD1 for D (6 bases). The germline V gene encodes CDR1 MNHNY and CDR2 SVGAGI (reference sequence). This CDR3 spans 13 amino acids. V was shortened by 11 bases and J by 9 bases, with 17 bases between the two germline ends. The CDR3 sequence: CACQAGVSSPLHF. CDR3 bases: TGTGCCTGTCAGGCAGGGGTGAGTTCACCCCTCCACTTT.